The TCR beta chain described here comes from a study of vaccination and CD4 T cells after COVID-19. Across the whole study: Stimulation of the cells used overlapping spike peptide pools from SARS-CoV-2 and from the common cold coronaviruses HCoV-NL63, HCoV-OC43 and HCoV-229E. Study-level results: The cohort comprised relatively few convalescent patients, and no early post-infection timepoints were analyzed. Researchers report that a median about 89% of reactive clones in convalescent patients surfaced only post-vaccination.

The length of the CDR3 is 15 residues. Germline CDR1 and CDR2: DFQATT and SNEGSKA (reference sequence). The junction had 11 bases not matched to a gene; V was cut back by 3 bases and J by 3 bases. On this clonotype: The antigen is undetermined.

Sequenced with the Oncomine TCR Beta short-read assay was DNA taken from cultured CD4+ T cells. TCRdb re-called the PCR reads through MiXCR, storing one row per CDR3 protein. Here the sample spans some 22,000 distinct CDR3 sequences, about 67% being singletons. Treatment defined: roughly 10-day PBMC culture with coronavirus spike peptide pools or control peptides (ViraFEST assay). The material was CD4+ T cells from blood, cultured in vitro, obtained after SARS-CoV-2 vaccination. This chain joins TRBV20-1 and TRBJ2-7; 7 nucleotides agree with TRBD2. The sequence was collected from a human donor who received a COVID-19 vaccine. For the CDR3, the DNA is TGCAGTGCTAGGTCCCTAGCGGACCCTCACTACGAGCAGTACTTC. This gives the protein CSARSLADPHYEQYF.